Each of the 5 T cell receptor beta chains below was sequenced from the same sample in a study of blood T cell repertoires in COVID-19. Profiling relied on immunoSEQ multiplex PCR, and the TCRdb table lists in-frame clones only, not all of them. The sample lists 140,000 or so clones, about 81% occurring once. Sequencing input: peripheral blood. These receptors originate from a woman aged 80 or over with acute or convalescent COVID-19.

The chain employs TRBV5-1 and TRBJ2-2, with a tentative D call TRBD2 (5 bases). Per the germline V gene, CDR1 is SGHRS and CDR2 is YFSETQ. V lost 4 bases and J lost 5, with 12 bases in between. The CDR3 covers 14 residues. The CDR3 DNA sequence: TGCGCCAGCAGCCCGACTGAGCGGACCGGGGAGCTGTTTTTT. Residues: CASSPTERTGELFF.

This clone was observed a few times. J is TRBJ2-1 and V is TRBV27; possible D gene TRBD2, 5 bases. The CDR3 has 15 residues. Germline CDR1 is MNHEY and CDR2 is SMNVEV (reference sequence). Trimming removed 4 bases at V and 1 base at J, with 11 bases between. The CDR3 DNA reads TGTGCCAGCAGTTCCTCGGGAATTTCCTACAATGAGCAGTTCTTC. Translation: CASSSSGISYNEQFF.

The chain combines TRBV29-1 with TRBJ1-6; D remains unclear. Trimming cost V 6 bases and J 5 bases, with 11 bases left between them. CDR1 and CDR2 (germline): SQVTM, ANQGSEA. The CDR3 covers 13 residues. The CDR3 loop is CSVASQNNSPLHF. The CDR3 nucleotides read TGCAGCGTGGCATCGCAGAATAATTCACCCCTCCACTTT.

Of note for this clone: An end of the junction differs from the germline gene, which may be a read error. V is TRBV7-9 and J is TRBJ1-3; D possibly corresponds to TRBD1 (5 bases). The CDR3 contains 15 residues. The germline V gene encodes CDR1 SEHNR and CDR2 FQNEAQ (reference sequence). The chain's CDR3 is CASNLIGVVGNTIYF. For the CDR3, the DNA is TGTGCCAGCAACTTAATAGGGGTAGTTGGAAACACCATATATTTT.

CDR3 DNA sequence: TGTGCCAGTAGGGTTACAGGGTCCGATACGCAGTATTTT. Residues: CASRVTGSDTQYF. The V gene is TRBV19, the J gene TRBJ2-3; TRBD1 is a possible D gene (6 bases). Germline-derived CDR1 and CDR2 are LNHDA and SQIVND (reference sequence). V was pared by 6 bases and J by 6 bases, with 13 bases between. The CDR3 covers 13 residues.